This TCR beta chain was recovered during a study of blood T cell repertoires in COVID-19. Study-level background: T cells, B-cell-depleted T cells, or PBMCs provided the cDNA or gDNA that served as material.

V lost 3 bases, J lost 4 bases, and 6 bases stayed unmatched. The CDR3 totals 15 residues. CDR1 LGHDT and CDR2 YNNKEL come from the germline V gene (reference sequence). Repertoires were generated with immunoSEQ multiplex PCR, while TCRdb's copy carries only in-frame clones and drops some. The sample comprises about 78,000 clones, approximately 86% of which are singletons, and approximately 5% rests with the top ten. This TCR came from a man aged 50 to 60 with active or convalescent COVID-19. V and J are TRBV3-1 (or the pseudogene TRBV3-2) and TRBJ2-5, with 9 nucleotides matching TRBD1. Sequenced sample: peripheral blood. The CDR3 DNA reads as TGTGCCAGCAGCCAGGTACAGGGGGCAGGAGAGACCCAGTACTTC. Translating it yields CASSQVQGAGETQYF.